This TCR beta chain is drawn from a study of shared clonotypes between healthy human individuals. Assay used: immunoSEQ multiplex PCR; TCRdb lists only in-frame clones, some missing. The repertoire holds about 2.1 million clones, with about 93% as singletons. The naive CD8 population came from CD45RO-negative cells selected for CCR7, without terminally differentiated effector memory CD45RA+ cells. CDR1 is SQVTM, CDR2 ANQGSEA, per germline. Deletions cut 4 bases from V and 0 bases from J, with 16 bases between. The CDR3 consists of 16 residues. The sample consisted of naive CD8+ T cells from PBMCs. V gene TRBV29-1 combines with J gene TRBJ2-1; D not resolved. This TCR derives from a man younger than 35 in good health. Some clones in this sample may be carry-over from other donors' samples. The CDR3 bases are TGCAGCGTTGTCGGCTTTCTGGCTAGCTCCTACAATGAGCAGTTCTTC. The encoded protein is CSVVGFLASSYNEQFF.